These T cell receptor beta chains were read from a single sample in a study of PD-L1 blockade in urothelial cancer. The protocol was immunoSEQ multiplex PCR, while the TCRdb copy is restricted to in-frame clones and leaves out a portion. The profile covers around 50,000 clones, with 84% appearing a single time and 1% to 1.5% taken by the ten largest. This specimen was PBMCs, taken around atezolizumab (anti-PD-L1) treatment. The receptors here all came from a man aged 45-65 years with urothelial cancer. Both conserved end residues are part of each CDR3. The D gene is left open where the match is weak. Clone size is not always given. Where it is, it says once, few, many or a class for expanded clones.

CDR3 DNA | CDR3 protein | J gene | clone size | V gene | D gene
TGTGCCAGCAGTGAATACGCAGGGGGCAACTATGGCTACACCTTC | CASSEYAGGNYGYTF | TRBJ1-2 | once | TRBV2 | TRBD1
TGTGCCAGCGCCACAGGGGATGAGCAGTTCTTC | CASATGDEQFF | TRBJ2-1 | NA | TRBV25-1 | TRBD1
TGTGCCAGCAGCCCTGCCGGGACAGCACCTGAAGCTTTCTTT | CASSPAGTAPEAFF | TRBJ1-1 | NA | TRBV7-2 | TRBD1
TGTGCCAGCAGCCAGGGACTAGCGGGAGGTGCGCAGTATTTT | CASSQGLAGGAQYF | TRBJ2-3 | NA | TRBV7-2 | TRBD2
TGTGCCTGGACCAAAGGGAGGGGACCCTACGAGCAGTACTTC | CAWTKGRGPYEQYF | TRBJ2-7 | NA | TRBV30 | TRBD2
TGTGCCAGCAGCTTATCCCTTCTACAGCCCCAGCATTTT | CASSLSLLQPQHF | TRBJ1-5 | few | TRBV7-2 | NA
TGTGCCAGCAGTTTATGGGCGGGACAGGGGGGCTACGAGCAGTACTTC | CASSLWAGQGGYEQYF | TRBJ2-7 | NA | TRBV28 | TRBD1
TGTGCCAGCTCACTGGGACAGAACTCCTACGAGCAGTACTTC | CASSLGQNSYEQYF | TRBJ2-7 | few | TRBV18 | TRBD1
TGTGCCAGCAGTAGAATTCCCGGGACAGTCCAAGAGACCCAGTACTTC | CASSRIPGTVQETQYF | TRBJ2-5 | NA | TRBV27 | TRBD1
TGTGCCAGCAGCTTAGCGCCGGGGAGTGCCCCCCAGCATTTT | CASSLAPGSAPQHF | TRBJ1-5 | NA | TRBV7-6 | NA
TGCGCCAGCAGCCAAGAAGTTCTGGGACAGGGGGATCAGCCCCAGCATTTT | CASSQEVLGQGDQPQHF | TRBJ1-5 | NA | TRBV4-1 | TRBD1
TGTGCCAGCAGTTTTGACAGGCCTTACAATGAGCAGTTCTTC | CASSFDRPYNEQFF | TRBJ2-1 | NA | TRBV28 | NA
TGTGCCAGCAGTAAGGTACAGAACAATGAGCAGTTCTTC | CASSKVQNNEQFF | TRBJ2-1 | NA | TRBV28 | NA
TGTGCCAGCAGCGTAGCCCCGGGACTAGCGGGGGGGCTCCAAGAGACCCAGTACTTC | CASSVAPGLAGGLQETQYF | TRBJ2-5 | NA | TRBV9 | TRBD2
TGTGCCAGCAGCAGCGCCGATTATGGCTACACCTTC | CASSSADYGYTF | TRBJ1-2 | NA | TRBV4-2 | NA
TGTGCCAGCAGTTACCGGGGGGGGTCGGGCGAGACCCAGTACTTC | CASSYRGGSGETQYF | TRBJ2-5 | NA | TRBV6-5 | TRBD2
TGTGCCAGTAGTATAGGACAGGGTGTAGCTTTCTTT | CASSIGQGVAFF | TRBJ1-1 | NA | TRBV19 | TRBD1
TGTGCCAGCAGCTCCGGGACAGGGCGTCACTATGGCTACACCTTC | CASSSGTGRHYGYTF | TRBJ1-2 | few | TRBV27 | TRBD1
TGTGCCAGCAGTATACAGGTTATTGGAAACACCATATATTTT | CASSIQVIGNTIYF | TRBJ1-3 | few | TRBV6-1 | NA
TGTGCCAGCAGCTTAGTAAGGGGCGGGGAGCTGTTTTTT | CASSLVRGGELFF | TRBJ2-2 | NA | TRBV7-6 | NA
TGTGCCAGCAGCCAGGGAACGGCCCTCACAGATACGCAGTATTTT | CASSQGTALTDTQYF | TRBJ2-3 | NA | TRBV9 | NA
TGTGCCAGCAGTATTGGGGGGTTAGATGGCTACACCTTC | CASSIGGLDGYTF | TRBJ1-2 | NA | TRBV7-9 | NA
TGTGCCAGCAGCTCACGGGACAGGGTTAACAATGAGCAGTTCTTC | CASSSRDRVNNEQFF | TRBJ2-1 | NA | TRBV7-2 | TRBD1
TGTGCCTGGAGTGACTCGGGTCCCTATGGCTACACCTTC | CAWSDSGPYGYTF | TRBJ1-2 | NA | TRBV30 | NA
TGTGCCAGCAGCTTAGAAGTCGCAGGGGCGGATGAGCAGTACTTC | CASSLEVAGADEQYF | TRBJ2-7 | few | TRBV13 | NA
TGTGCCAGTAGGTTACAGGGGTCGGATTCACCCCTCCACTTT | CASRLQGSDSPLHF | TRBJ1-6 | NA | TRBV19 | TRBD1
TGTGCCAGCAGCCAAACAGGGGTGGGTGAAAAACTGTTTTTT | CASSQTGVGEKLFF | TRBJ1-4 | NA | TRBV6-6 | TRBD1
TGTGCCAGCTTTCGGGATCCGGGGTCCTACGAGCAGTACTTC | CASFRDPGSYEQYF | TRBJ2-7 | NA | TRBV5-5 | NA
TGTGCCAGCAGCTATTCGGGACAGAAAAATGAGCAGTTCTTC | CASSYSGQKNEQFF | TRBJ2-1 | once | TRBV6-6 | TRBD1
TGTGCCAGCAGTTCCCCGGGACAGAATCAGCCCCAGCATTTT | CASSSPGQNQPQHF | TRBJ1-5 | NA | TRBV6-5 | TRBD1
TGTGCCAGCAGCCTCAGGTACCAAGAGACCCAGTACTTC | CASSLRYQETQYF | TRBJ2-5 | NA | TRBV5-4 | NA
TGTGCCAGCAGCTTGGACAGAACCTATAATTCACCCCTCCACTTT | CASSLDRTYNSPLHF | TRBJ1-6 | NA | TRBV5-6 | NA
TGTGCCAGCAGCGACGGGGACAGGATCCAAGAGACCCAGTACTTC | CASSDGDRIQETQYF | TRBJ2-5 | once | TRBV25-1 | TRBD1
TGTGCCAGCTCACCTGACAGGAGTGAAAAACTGTTTTTT | CASSPDRSEKLFF | TRBJ1-4 | NA | TRBV18 | NA
TGTGCCAGTAGTATCCTGGGGCGCAATCAGCCCCAGCATTTT | CASSILGRNQPQHF | TRBJ1-5 | NA | TRBV19 | NA
TGTGCCATCAGGGAAGGACTAGCGGGAGCTACAGATACGCAGTATTTT | CAIREGLAGATDTQYF | TRBJ2-3 | NA | TRBV10-3 | TRBD2
TGTGCCAGCAGTTCCGGGACAGGGAGACACTATGGCTACACCTTC | CASSSGTGRHYGYTF | TRBJ1-2 | few | TRBV27 | TRBD1
TGTGCCAGCAGCTTCGGACAGGGGGACACCCAAGAGACCCAGTACTTC | CASSFGQGDTQETQYF | TRBJ2-5 | once | TRBV5-8 | TRBD1
TGCGCCAGCTCACAGGGCCTAAATCAGCCCCAGCATTTT | CASSQGLNQPQHF | TRBJ1-5 | NA | TRBV10-1 | NA
TGTGCCAGCAGTGCCGGGACAGGGGGCGCGAATTACAATGAGCAGTTCTTC | CASSAGTGGANYNEQFF | TRBJ2-1 | NA | TRBV6-1 | TRBD1
TGTGCCAGCTGGAAAGTCAGGGGGCCCTCGAACACTGAAGCTTTCTTT | CASWKVRGPSNTEAFF | TRBJ1-1 | few | TRBV27 | TRBD1
TGTGCCAGCAGTGAACGGGCCAGGGTCGGAAACACCATATATTTT | CASSERARVGNTIYF | TRBJ1-3 | NA | TRBV2 | NA
TGTGCCAGCAGTTTATCACGGGGGTCCTCCTACGAGCAGTACTTC | CASSLSRGSSYEQYF | TRBJ2-7 | NA | TRBV27 | NA
TGTGCCAGCAGCTCGGGGGGCCAGGGTGTCTACACCTTC | CASSSGGQGVYTF | TRBJ1-2 | once | TRBV5-5 | NA
TGTGCCAGCGGTGGTCGGGTGGCCCCCTACGAGCAGTACTTC | CASGGRVAPYEQYF | TRBJ2-7 | few | TRBV19 | NA
TGCGCCAGCAGCCGTAATCAAGAGACCCAGTACTTC | CASSRNQETQYF | TRBJ2-5 | once | TRBV5-1 | NA
TGTGCAAGTCGCCTCACGAGAGCAGACGGGGAGACAGGGAGCCCCTATGAGCAGTTCTTC | CASRLTRADGETGSPYEQFF | TRBJ2-1 | NA | TRBV12-2 | NA
TGTGCCAGCAGCTTAGTGCGCGGTCCTCAAGAAGCCCAGTACTTC | CASSLVRGPQEAQYF | TRBJ2-5 | NA | TRBV11-2 | NA
TGTGCCAGCAGTGATAGGTCAGGTAGGGGTACGCAGTATTTT | CASSDRSGRGTQYF | TRBJ2-3 | NA | TRBV25-1 | NA
TGTGCCAGCAGCCAGGGACAGGGGGACTACGAGCAGTACTTC | CASSQGQGDYEQYF | TRBJ2-7 | NA | TRBV7-7 | TRBD1
TGCGCCAGCAGCTTGAGCCCCTCCTACAATGAGCAGTTCTTC | CASSLSPSYNEQFF | TRBJ2-1 | NA | TRBV5-1 | NA
TGTGCCAGCAGCACGGACAGGGTAAGAGGACAGCCCCAGCATTTT | CASSTDRVRGQPQHF | TRBJ1-5 | NA | TRBV7-9 | TRBD1
TGCAGCGTCATCGGGACAGACCAAAGTGAAAAACTGTTTTTT | CSVIGTDQSEKLFF | TRBJ1-4 | NA | TRBV29-1 | TRBD1
TGTGCCAGCAGTGCCCTGACTAGCGGGGACTCGCCACAGTTCTTC | CASSALTSGDSPQFF | TRBJ2-1 | NA | TRBV6-1 | TRBD2
TGTGCCAGCAGTTACGCTAGCGGGAGACGTTTCGGGGAGCTGTTTTTT | CASSYASGRRFGELFF | TRBJ2-2 | NA | TRBV6-5 | TRBD2
TGTGCCAGCAGCTTAGTTGGTACAGGGAGCACAGATACGCAGTATTTT | CASSLVGTGSTDTQYF | TRBJ2-3 | few | TRBV7-8 | NA
TGTGCCATCAGTGAGTCGACAGTGAACACTGAAGCTTTCTTT | CAISESTVNTEAFF | TRBJ1-1 | NA | TRBV10-3 | NA
TGTGCCAGCAACAGGGGGGACACCATATATTTT | CASNRGDTIYF | TRBJ1-3 | once | TRBV28 | TRBD1
TGTGCCAGCAGCCCAAAGGGACTAGCGGGAGCACGTGAGCAGTACTTC | CASSPKGLAGAREQYF | TRBJ2-7 | NA | TRBV5-4 | TRBD2